These 9 T cell receptor beta chains were all obtained from the same sample, sequenced in a study of T cells in women clearing cervical HPV infection. Only in-frame clones appear in the TCRdb table, and some are missing; sequencing was by immunoSEQ multiplex PCR. The sample holds roughly 30,000 clones. The sequenced material came from blood buffy coat. The receptors were sampled from a woman aged 18 to 75 with a cervical HPV16 infection that either progressed to CIN3+ or cleared (not recorded which).

Comment on this clone: Coverage ceases 3 residues before the CDR3 finishes, and the germline J gene fills in the end. The rearrangement uses TRBV11-2 and TRBJ2-5; a possible D gene is TRBD2 (7 bases). V was trimmed by 5 bases and J by 5 bases, leaving 15 bases between them. Germline V gene data show CDR1 as SGHAT and CDR2 as FQNNGV. The CDR3 is 14 residues long. The CDR3 protein is CASSALGGLETQYF. The part of the CDR3 DNA that was read is TGTGCCAGCAGCGCATTGGGGGGGCTGGAGACC.

As concerns this clone: The sequence runs out 3 residues before the end of the CDR3; the remainder is reconstructed from the germline J gene. This chain links TRBV7-2 with TRBJ2-7, with unresolved D. V was shortened by 5 bases and J by 5 bases, with 7 bases between the two germline ends. The germline CDR1 and CDR2 sequences are SGHTA and FQGNSA. The CDR3 is 11 residues long. The CDR3 sequence: CASSPFNEQYF. The sequenced part of the CDR3 DNA is TGTGCCAGCAGCCCCTTTAACGAG.

The chain's CDR3 is CASSQGLAGADTLYEQYF. CDR3 DNA, as far as it was read: TGTGCCAGCAGCCAGGGACTAGCGGGGGCCGATACTTTATACGAG. The V and J genes are TRBV7-8 and TRBJ2-7; 14 nucleotides match TRBD2. The read stops 3 residues short of the end of the CDR3; the missing end is completed from the germline J gene. Germline CDR1 reads SGHVS; CDR2 reads FQNEAQ. J lost 4 bases, V lost 5 bases, and 13 bases had no gene match. The CDR3 is 18 amino acids.

About this clone itself: The read finishes 3 residues shy of the CDR3 end, and the germline J gene is used to complete it. V and J are TRBV30 and TRBJ1-1, with D possibly matching TRBD1 (6 bases). With 2 bases removed from V and 1 base from J, the gap between germline ends came to 8 bases. Looked up from germline, CDR1 is GTSNPN and CDR2 is SVGIG (reference sequence). The CDR3 is 13 residues long. The CDR3: CAWSQGWNTEAFF. The DNA read from the CDR3 is TGTGCCTGGAGTCAGGGGTGGAACACTGAA.

For this clone: The CDR3 goes on 3 residues after the read ends, and that part is filled in from the germline J gene. The V gene is TRBV5-1, the J gene TRBJ1-2; 10 bases line up with TRBD1. The germline V gene encodes CDR1 SGHRS and CDR2 YFSETQ. The CDR3 is 16 amino acids. J gave up 4 bases and V 3 bases, and 9 bases lay outside the gene matches. CDR3 region: CASSSYGTGVSYGYTF. The CDR3 DNA, read in part, is TGCGCCAGCAGCTCTTATGGGACAGGGGTTAGCTATGGC.

For this clone: The read gets to within 3 residues of the CDR3 end, and the germline J gene fills in the rest. This rearrangement joins TRBV5-4 to TRBJ2-3; 11 bases are shared with TRBD2. Germline V lookup: CDR1 SGHNT, CDR2 YYREEE (reference sequence). The CDR3 sequence is 15 residues long. CDR3 DNA, as far as it was read: TGTGCCAGCAGCTTTTTAGCGGGGGGGAGAGAGACG. This encodes CASSFLAGGRET. The full CDR3 sequence reads CASSFLAGGRETQYF.

As regards this clone: The CDR3 end lies 3 residues beyond the end of the read and is filled in from the germline J gene. The chain combines TRBV18 with TRBJ1-2, with TRBD1 matching 8 bases. Germline V gene data show CDR1 as KGHSH and CDR2 as LQKENI. The CDR3 loop spans 16 amino acids. The V gene end was trimmed by 2 bases and the J gene end by 2 bases; junction bases not matched to a gene: 7. The CDR3 here is CASSPGSSGGNYGYTF. The part of the CDR3 DNA that was read is TGTGCCAGCTCACCAGGAAGTTCAGGGGGCAACTATGGC.

As regards this clone: The observed sequence ends 3 residues before the CDR3 terminus, with the missing tail filled in from the germline J gene. V and J are TRBV18 and TRBJ1-4, with TRBD1 as a possible D gene (6 bases). This CDR3 contains 19 residues. Per germline, CDR1 KGHSH and CDR2 LQKENI. The CDR3 here is CASSRQVGTRNSGANVLFF. The CDR3 bases that were read are TGTGCCAGCTCACGGCAAGTGGGGACACGGAACTCTGGGGCCAACGTA.

Details on this clone: The read terminates 3 residues before the CDR3 end, so the remaining end is supplied by the germline J gene. The chain couples TRBV18 to TRBJ1-5; TRBD1 matches 7 bases. This CDR3 spans 16 amino acids. The germline V gene has CDR1 KGHSH and CDR2 LQKENI. V was clipped by 3 bases and J by 1 base; unmatched bases: 6. Incomplete CDR3 DNA: TGTGCCAGCTCACCGCAAGGGGGCATAAGCAATCAGCCC. This sequence encodes CASSPQGGISNQP. The CDR3 as a whole reads CASSPQGGISNQPQHF.